This record concerns one T cell receptor (beta chain) sequence. Participant age was 18 to 89 years, and participants resided in approximately 24 US areas. The authors' processing: Reference gene primer amplification yielded estimated nucleated cell counts. Only in-frame clones appear in the TCRdb table, and some are missing; sequencing was by immunoSEQ multiplex PCR. D and trimming were read from the DNA, whereas the V and J calls and clone size are those reported in that table. The sample gives roughly 200,000 clones, roughly 82% of which show up once; 4% to 6.5% is in the top ten. The data stem from a study of blood T cell repertoires in COVID-19. Study-level background: The study drew acute and convalescent COVID-19 samples from the United States, Italy and Spain.

This receptor was obtained from a woman aged 55-75 years with acute COVID-19. Input material: PBMCs or T cells enriched from blood (not recorded which).

CDR3 loop: CASNRLATNEQFF. As DNA, the CDR3 is TGTGCCAGCAACCGACTAGCGACCAATGAGCAGTTCTTC. This sequence joins TRBV6-5 and TRBJ2-1, with TRBD2 matching 8 bases. Germline CDR1 is MNHEY and CDR2 is SVGAGI. There are 13 residues in the CDR3. With V trimmed by 7 bases and J by 6 bases, 5 bases remained unmatched.